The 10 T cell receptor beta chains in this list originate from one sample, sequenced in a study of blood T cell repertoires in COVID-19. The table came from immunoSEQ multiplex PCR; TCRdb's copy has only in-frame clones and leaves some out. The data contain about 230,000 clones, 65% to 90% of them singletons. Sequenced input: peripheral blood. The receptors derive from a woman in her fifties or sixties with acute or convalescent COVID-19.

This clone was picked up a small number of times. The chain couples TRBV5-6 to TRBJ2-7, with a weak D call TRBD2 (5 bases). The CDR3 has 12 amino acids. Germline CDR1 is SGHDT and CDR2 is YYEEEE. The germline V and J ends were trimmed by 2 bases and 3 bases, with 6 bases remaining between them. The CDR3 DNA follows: TGTGCCAGCAGCTTTCGGGGCTACGAGCAGTACTTC. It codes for CASSFRGYEQYF.

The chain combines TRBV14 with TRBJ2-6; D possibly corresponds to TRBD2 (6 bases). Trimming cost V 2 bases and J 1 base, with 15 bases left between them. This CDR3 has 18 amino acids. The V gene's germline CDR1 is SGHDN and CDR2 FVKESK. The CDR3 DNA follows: TGTGCCAGCAGCCAACCCGGTGCGGGGAAATCTGGGGCCAACGTCCTGACTTTC. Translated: CASSQPGAGKSGANVLTF.

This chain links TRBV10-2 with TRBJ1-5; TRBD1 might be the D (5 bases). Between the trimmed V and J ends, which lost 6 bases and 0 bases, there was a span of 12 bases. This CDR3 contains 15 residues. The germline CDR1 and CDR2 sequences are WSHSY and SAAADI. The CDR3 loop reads CASSPEGDSNQPQHF. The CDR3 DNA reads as TGCGCCAGCAGCCCGGAAGGGGATAGCAATCAGCCCCAGCATTTT.

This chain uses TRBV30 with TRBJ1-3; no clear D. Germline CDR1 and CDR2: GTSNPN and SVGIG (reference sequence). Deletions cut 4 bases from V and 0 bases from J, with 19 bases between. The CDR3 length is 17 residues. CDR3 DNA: TGTGCCTGGAACCAACCGGAAGGAGGACCCTCTGGAAACACCATATATTTT. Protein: CAWNQPEGGPSGNTIYF.

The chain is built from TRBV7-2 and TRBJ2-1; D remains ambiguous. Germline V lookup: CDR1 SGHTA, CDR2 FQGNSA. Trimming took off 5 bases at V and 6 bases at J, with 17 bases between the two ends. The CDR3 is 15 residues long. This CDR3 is CASSVASIVSNEQFF. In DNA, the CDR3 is TGTGCCAGCAGCGTCGCGTCGATCGTCTCCAATGAGCAGTTCTTC.

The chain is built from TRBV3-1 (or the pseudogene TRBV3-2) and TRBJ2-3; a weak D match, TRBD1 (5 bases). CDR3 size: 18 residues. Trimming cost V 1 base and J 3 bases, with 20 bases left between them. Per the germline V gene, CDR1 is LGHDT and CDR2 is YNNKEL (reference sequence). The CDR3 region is CASSQGGSRGMGTDTQYF. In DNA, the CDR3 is TGTGCCAGCAGCCAAGGGGGCTCTCGTGGGATGGGTACAGATACGCAGTATTTT.

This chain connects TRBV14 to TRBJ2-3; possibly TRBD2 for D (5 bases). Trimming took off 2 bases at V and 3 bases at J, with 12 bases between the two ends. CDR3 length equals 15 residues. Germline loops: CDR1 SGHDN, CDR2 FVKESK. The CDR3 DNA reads TGTGCCAGCAGCCAAACAAGGACGGGGACAGATACGCAGTATTTT. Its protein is CASSQTRTGTDTQYF.

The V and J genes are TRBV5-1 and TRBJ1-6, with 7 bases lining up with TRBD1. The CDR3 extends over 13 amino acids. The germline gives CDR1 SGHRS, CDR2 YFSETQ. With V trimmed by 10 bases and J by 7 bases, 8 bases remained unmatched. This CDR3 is CASTRDRNSPLHF. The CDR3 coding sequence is TGCGCCTCAACCCGGGACAGAAATTCACCCCTCCACTTT.

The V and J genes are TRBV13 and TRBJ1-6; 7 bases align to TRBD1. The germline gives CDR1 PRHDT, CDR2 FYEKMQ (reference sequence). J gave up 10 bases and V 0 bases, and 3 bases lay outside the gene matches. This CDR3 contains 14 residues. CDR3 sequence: CASSLGGGGSPLHF. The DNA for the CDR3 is TGTGCCAGCAGCTTAGGAGGGGGCGGCTCACCCCTCCACTTT.

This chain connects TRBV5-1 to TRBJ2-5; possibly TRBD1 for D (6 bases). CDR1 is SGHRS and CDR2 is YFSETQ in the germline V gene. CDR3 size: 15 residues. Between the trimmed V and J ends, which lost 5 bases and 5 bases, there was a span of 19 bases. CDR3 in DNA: TGCGCCAGCAGTCAAAACCCAACTAGGGGGGAGACCCAGTACTTC. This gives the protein CASSQNPTRGETQYF.